The 30 T cell receptor beta chains reported below all come from one sample, sequenced in a study of control samples from healthy donors and cancer patients. Some clones are missing from TCRdb's copy, which holds only in-frame ones; the method was immunoSEQ multiplex PCR. The profile covers approximately 100,000 clones, with roughly 89% appearing a single time and 2.5% to 3.5% taken by the ten largest. The sequencing sample was made of blood. Receptors were obtained from a human donor in good health. The donor label of this sample is uncertain.

The chain is built from TRBV6-5 and TRBJ1-2, with D possibly matching TRBD1 (6 bases). Per the germline V gene, CDR1 is MNHEY and CDR2 is SVGAGI. The CDR3 consists of 12 residues. The germline V and J ends were trimmed by 5 bases and 2 bases, with 6 bases remaining between them. The DNA for the CDR3 is TGTGCCAGCAGTACAGGGAACTATGGCTACACCTTC. Translating it yields CASSTGNYGYTF.

The J gene is TRBJ1-1, the V gene TRBV14; no clear D gene. This CDR3 is 16 amino acids long. Germline V gene lookup returns CDR1 SGHDN and CDR2 FVKESK. Trimming cost V 4 bases and J 5 bases, with 20 bases left between them. The CDR3 spells CASSLTRTGRRTEAFF. DNA of the CDR3: TGTGCCAGCAGCCTAACGAGAACGGGTCGAAGAACTGAAGCTTTCTTT.

The sample holds a few counts of this clone. The chain combines TRBV6-1 with TRBJ2-7; D remains unclear. Trimming stripped 1 base from V and 3 bases from J, with 13 bases between. This CDR3 has 15 amino acids. From germline, CDR1 is MNHNS and CDR2 SASEGT. DNA for the CDR3: TGTGCCAGCAGTGAAGATTGGAATCCACACTACGAGCAGTACTTC. It specifies CASSEDWNPHYEQYF.

The chain carries TRBV12-5 and TRBJ2-2; no clear D. V was clipped by 0 bases and J by 0 bases, with 11 bases between them. Germline CDR1 LGHNT, CDR2 FRNRAP. The CDR3 has 17 amino acids. CDR3 nucleotides: TGTGCTAGTGGTTTGGTAATCCGAACAGCGAACACCGGGGAGCTGTTTTTT. Protein product: CASGLVIRTANTGELFF.

The chain carries TRBV7-6 and TRBJ2-7; D is possibly TRBD2 (5 bases). The V end lost 3 bases, the J end lost 2 bases, and 11 bases lay between the germline ends. Germline V lookup: CDR1 SGHVS, CDR2 FNYEAQ. The CDR3 has 14 amino acids. CDR3 sequence reads: CASSLAGGAYEQYF. CDR3 DNA: TGTGCCAGCAGCTTGGCAGGAGGAGCCTACGAGCAGTACTTC.

The chain links TRBV5-1 to TRBJ1-1; a weak D match, TRBD1 (6 bases). Germline CDR1 reads SGHRS; CDR2 reads YFSETQ. Trimming pared 2 bases from V and 0 bases from J, leaving 14 bases between. The CDR3 is made up of 16 amino acids. The CDR3 protein is CASSFAWTEMNTEAFF. CDR3 nucleotide sequence: TGCGCCAGCAGCTTTGCCTGGACAGAGATGAACACTGAAGCTTTCTTT.

This chain connects TRBV19 to TRBJ1-6; TRBD1 matches at 9 bases. Germline-derived CDR1 and CDR2 are LNHDA and SQIVND (reference sequence). V dropped 3 bases and J dropped 4; count of bases not matched to a gene: 10. The length of the CDR3 is 18 residues. The CDR3 bases are TGTGCCAGTAGTATTGAGTCGACAGGGGGATCGTATAATTCACCCCTCCACTTT. Amino acid sequence: CASSIESTGGSYNSPLHF.

This clone has more than one count but fewer than ten. The chain recombines TRBV7-9 with TRBJ1-4; 7 bases line up with TRBD1. The J segment lost 6 bases and the V segment lost 5 bases, leaving 6 bases of the junction unmatched. Germline CDR1 SEHNR, CDR2 FQNEAQ (reference sequence). The CDR3 has 14 amino acids. CDR3 in DNA: TGTGCCAGCAGCCCTGGTGACAGGGATGAAAAACTGTTTTTT. This gives the protein CASSPGDRDEKLFF. The variable domain in full, with the rest retrieved from reference TRBV7-9 and TRBJ1-4, is DTGVSQNPRHKITKRGQNVTFRCDPISEHNRLYWYRQTLGQGPEFLTYFQNEAQLEKSRLLSDRFSAERPKGSFSTLEIQRTEQGDSAMYLCASSPGDRDEKLFFGSGTQLSVL.

This chain connects TRBV5-1 to TRBJ1-5; no firm D call. Trimming pared 0 bases from V and 0 bases from J, leaving 7 bases between. The length of the CDR3 is 15 residues. Per the germline V gene, CDR1 is SGHRS and CDR2 is YFSETQ. DNA for the CDR3: TGCGCCAGCAGCTTGGATGGGGATAGCAATCAGCCCCAGCATTTT. Protein: CASSLDGDSNQPQHF.

The chain has TRBV6-5 and TRBJ1-4; 10 bases map to TRBD1. The ends lost 5 bases at V and 9 bases at J; junction bases unmatched: 6. This CDR3 comprises 14 residues. From germline, CDR1 is MNHEY and CDR2 SVGAGI. CDR3 sequence (DNA): TGTGCCAGCAGTCAACTGGGACAGGGGAAAAAACTGTTTTTT. It yields the protein CASSQLGQGKKLFF.

This chain connects TRBV5-1 to TRBJ2-7; D is possibly TRBD1 (5 bases). Germline CDR1 SGHRS, CDR2 YFSETQ. V lost 0 bases and J 0 bases, leaving 13 bases between the germline ends. The CDR3 extends over 16 amino acids. The CDR3 DNA is TGCGCCAGCAGCTTGGGTCTGGGGCCGCGCTCCTACGAGCAGTACTTC. Translating it yields CASSLGLGPRSYEQYF.

In DNA, the CDR3 is TGCAGCGGGAGTACGTGGGCCCAAGAGACCCAGTACTTC. This translates into CSGSTWAQETQYF. The chain links TRBV29-1 to TRBJ2-5; D unclear. CDR3 length equals 13 residues. Germline lookup yields CDR1 SQVTM and CDR2 ANQGSEA. The V end lost 7 bases, the J end lost 1 base, and 13 bases lay between the germline ends.

A single count supports this clone. The chain is built from TRBV15 and TRBJ1-5, with D possibly being TRBD1 (5 bases). The CDR3 contains 14 residues. V gave up 6 bases and J gave up 3 bases, with 12 bases separating them. Germline lookup yields CDR1 LNHNV and CDR2 YYDKDF (reference sequence). The CDR3 is CATSQGVNNQPQHF. CDR3 DNA sequence: TGTGCCACCAGTCAAGGGGTGAACAATCAGCCCCAGCATTTT.

The CDR3 DNA reads TGTGCCAGCAGCTACCGGGACAACTACAATGAGCAGTTCTTC. It translates to CASSYRDNYNEQFF. The chain couples TRBV9 to TRBJ2-1; TRBD1 is a possible D gene (6 bases). V lost 4 bases to trimming and J lost 3 bases, with 11 bases between them. CDR1 and CDR2 from the germline V gene are SGDLS and YYNGEE. The CDR3 is 14 amino acids. Supplemented by reference TRBV9 and TRBJ2-1, the full variable domain reads DSGVTQTPKHLITATGQRVTLRCSPRSGDLSVYWYQQSLDQGLQFLIQYYNGEERAKGNILERFSAQQFPDLHSELNLSSLELGDSALYFCASSYRDNYNEQFFGPGTRLTVL.

J is TRBJ1-2 and V is TRBV27; TRBD1 might be the D (5 bases). Between the trimmed V and J ends, which lost 7 bases and 4 bases, there was a span of 19 bases. This CDR3 region has 15 residues. The germline gives CDR1 MNHEY, CDR2 SMNVEV (reference sequence). The CDR3 nucleotides read TGTGCCAGCACCCCTAAGCCAGCAGGGAGCTATGGCTACACCTTC. It is translated as CASTPKPAGSYGYTF.

This chain joins TRBV3-1 (or the pseudogene TRBV3-2) and TRBJ2-1; unclear D gene. Trimming removed 1 base from V and 10 bases from J, with 11 bases in between. Germline V lookup: CDR1 LGHDT, CDR2 YNNKEL (reference sequence). CDR3 length: 13 amino acids. This CDR3 reads CASSQGSTGEQFF. CDR3 coding DNA: TGTGCCAGCAGCCAAGGGTCAACCGGGGAGCAGTTCTTC.

This chain's CDR3 is CASSPRQPDQPQHF. The CDR3 DNA follows: TGTGCCAGCAGCCCAAGACAGCCCGATCAGCCCCAGCATTTT. The chain carries TRBV7-8 and TRBJ1-5, with D possibly matching TRBD1 (5 bases). The CDR3 totals 14 residues. The germline V and J ends were trimmed by 5 bases and 5 bases, with 13 bases remaining between them. Germline CDR1 and CDR2: SGHVS and FQNEAQ.

The chain combines TRBV21-1 with TRBJ1-1; the D call of TRBD1 is as the table states it, not checked on the DNA. TRBV21-1 is noted as a pseudogene. The CDR3 extends over 17 amino acids. DNA for the CDR3: TGTGCCAGCAGCAAGGATCGTCGGGACAGAAGGAACACTGAAGCTTTCTTT. Translation gives CASSKDRRDRRNTEAFF.

The count of this clone is one. The chain combines TRBV7-8 with TRBJ2-3; possibly TRBD2 for D (5 bases). The germline V gene encodes CDR1 SGHVS and CDR2 FQNEAQ. Trimming took off 5 bases at V and 0 bases at J, with 9 bases between the two ends. CDR3 size: 14 residues. DNA for the CDR3: TGTGCCAGCAGCCGAGGGTTCAGCACAGATACGCAGTATTTT. Its translation: CASSRGFSTDTQYF.

V and J are TRBV7-8 and TRBJ2-3; 11 bases are shared with TRBD2. The junction had 14 bases not matched to a gene; V was cut back by 1 base and J by 2 bases. The CDR3 spans 20 residues. Per germline, CDR1 SGHVS and CDR2 FQNEAQ. CDR3 residues: CASSLVLLAGETEHTDTQYF. In DNA form, the CDR3 reads TGTGCCAGCAGCTTAGTATTACTAGCGGGGGAGACAGAGCACACAGATACGCAGTATTTT.

This chain joins TRBV4-2 and TRBJ1-1; TRBD1 is a possible D gene (5 bases). This CDR3 spans 18 amino acids. Germline-derived CDR1 and CDR2 are LGHNA and YNFKEQ. Trimming took 3 bases from V and 1 from J, leaving 21 bases between them. The CDR3 region has the DNA TGTGCCAGCAGCCACCCCCCTGGGGACGGAAGCGCGAACACTGAAGCTTTCTTT. As protein: CASSHPPGDGSANTEAFF.

Notes on this clone: One end of the junction does not line up with germline, which may come from a read error. The J gene is TRBJ2-1, the V gene TRBV10-3; D is possibly TRBD2 (6 bases). The CDR3 is made up of 14 amino acids. Germline CDR1 is ENHRY and CDR2 is SYGVKD. The CDR3 DNA sequence: TGTGCCATCAGCTCTACTAGCTCCCACAATGAGCAGTTCTTC. It yields the protein CAISSTSSHNEQFF.

V usage is TRBV30 and J usage is TRBJ1-2, with 8 bases matching TRBD1. The CDR3 consists of 13 residues. V dropped 3 bases and J dropped 5; count of bases not matched to a gene: 5. CDR1 and CDR2 from the germline V gene are GTSNPN and SVGIG (reference sequence). DNA for the CDR3: TGTGCCTGGAGGCCGACAGGGGAATATGGCTACACCTTC. Protein product: CAWRPTGEYGYTF.

The chain uses TRBV6-5 and TRBJ2-2; D is undetermined. The length of the CDR3 is 13 residues. With 7 bases removed from V and 6 bases from J, the gap between germline ends came to 12 bases. The germline V gene encodes CDR1 MNHEY and CDR2 SVGAGI. Here the CDR3 reads CASIFSDPGELFF. CDR3 bases: TGTGCCAGCATTTTCTCGGATCCCGGGGAGCTGTTTTTT.

In nucleotides, the CDR3 is TGTGCCAGCGCCGGGGCCCAAGAGACCCAGTACTTC. Protein product: CASAGAQETQYF. The chain employs TRBV2 and TRBJ2-5; D is tentatively TRBD1 or TRBD2 (5 bases each). Germline assignment: CDR1 SNHLY and CDR2 FYNNEI. This CDR3 region has 12 residues. The V end lost 8 bases, the J end lost 1 base, and 8 bases lay between the germline ends. Full variable domain (remainder filled in from reference TRBV2 and TRBJ2-5): EPEVTQTPSHQVTQMGQEVILRCVPISNHLYFYWYRQILGQKVEFLVSFYNNEISEKSEIFDDQFSVERPDGSNFTLKIRSTKLEDSAMYFCASAGAQETQYFGPGTRLLVL.

The gene calls are TRBV15 and TRBJ1-5, with D unclear. Germline CDR1 reads LNHNV; CDR2 reads YYDKDF (reference sequence). V was cut by 5 bases and J by 9 bases, with 14 bases left in between. This CDR3 comprises 13 residues. The CDR3 spells CATSAVRDSPQHF. The CDR3 bases are TGTGCCACCAGCGCAGTGAGAGATTCGCCCCAGCATTTT.

The DNA for the CDR3 is TGTGCCAGCAGGCAGGGGACAGTCTCCTACGAGCAGTACTTC. This gives the protein CASRQGTVSYEQYF. V and J are TRBV28 and TRBJ2-7; 7 positions agree with TRBD1. Germline V gene sequence: CDR1 MDHEN, CDR2 SYDVKM. The CDR3 contains 14 residues. Trimming removed 6 bases from V and 0 bases from J; junction bases left unmatched: 5.

The chain has TRBV29-1 and TRBJ2-3, with D possibly matching TRBD1 (5 bases). Trimming cost V 6 bases and J 0 bases, with 7 bases left between them. Germline CDR1 and CDR2: SQVTM and ANQGSEA. The CDR3 extends over 12 amino acids. CDR3 DNA: TGCAGCGTGACAGCAAGCACAGATACGCAGTATTTT. Its translation: CSVTASTDTQYF.

The rearrangement joins TRBV5-4 to TRBJ2-7; possibly TRBD1 for D (5 bases). CDR1 is SGHNT and CDR2 is YYREEE in the germline V gene (reference sequence). With 6 bases removed from V and 5 bases from J, the gap between germline ends came to 9 bases. There are 11 residues in the CDR3. The CDR3 DNA sequence: TGTGCCAGCACCCAGGGCAACGAGCAGTACTTC. The encoded protein is CASTQGNEQYF.

This clone was counted between two and nine times. The chain combines TRBV6-2 or TRBV6-3 with TRBJ1-2; D is unclear. V lost 4 bases and J lost 4, with 13 bases in between. CDR3 length equals 14 residues. The germline V gene encodes CDR1 MNHEY and CDR2 SVGEGT. The CDR3 sequence is CASSSTTILYGYTF. CDR3 coding DNA: TGTGCCAGCAGTTCGACCACTATCCTCTATGGCTACACCTTC.